Listed below are T cell receptor beta chains from one sample, sequenced in a study of T cells after yellow fever vaccination. Using its own MiXCR run on the 5' RACE reads, TCRdb lists one record per CDR3 protein. The sample holds about 630,000 distinct CDR3 sequences, roughly 12% seen once. The sequences come from PBMCs, collected on the day of the yellow fever booster vaccination. These receptors originate from a man aged 30 to 45 who received the YFV17D yellow fever vaccine. Both conserved end residues are part of each CDR3. The D gene is left open where the match is weak. Clone size appears in some rows only: once, few, many, or a class for an expanded clone.

j_call d_call clone_size v_call cdr3_aa cdr3_nt
TRBJ2-1 . . TRBV6-2/TRBV6-3 CASSPSRTGRDNEQFF TGTGCCAGCAGCCCCTCCCGGACAGGGAGGGACAATGAGCAGTTCTTC
TRBJ2-7 . few TRBV15 CATSTQGHNEQYF TGTGCCACCAGCACTCAGGGTCACAACGAGCAGTACTTC
TRBJ2-3 . few TRBV4-3 CASSLQGRYATDTQYF TGCGCCAGCAGCCTCCAGGGAAGGTATGCCACAGATACGCAGTATTTT
TRBJ2-3 . . TRBV15 CATSRGGTSTDTQYF TGTGCCACCAGCAGAGGAGGGACTAGCACAGATACGCAGTATTTT
TRBJ2-1 TRBD2 . TRBV18 CASSPLAGIQDEQFF TGTGCCAGCTCACCCCTAGCGGGGATTCAGGATGAGCAGTTCTTC
TRBJ2-7 . few TRBV7-2 CASSLALSSYEQYF TGTGCCAGCAGCTTAGCGTTGAGCTCCTACGAGCAGTACTTC
TRBJ2-3 . . TRBV24-1 CATSDLRPPRDTQYF TGTGCCACCAGTGATTTGCGGCCCCCGCGGGATACGCAGTATTTT
TRBJ2-1 TRBD2 . TRBV20-1 CSARDRDGTSGIYNEQFF TGCAGTGCTAGAGACCGAGACGGGACTAGCGGGATCTACAATGAGCAGTTCTTC
TRBJ1-1 . once TRBV20-1 CSAGKGRVNTEAFF TGCAGTGCTGGAAAGGGCAGGGTGAACACTGAAGCTTTCTTT
TRBJ2-7 . . TRBV20-1 CSAGRDQGPSSYEQYF TGCAGTGCCGGACGAGACCAGGGGCCGAGCTCCTACGAGCAGTACTTC
TRBJ2-1 TRBD2 many TRBV12-3/TRBV12-4 CASSLGLAGEGEQFF TGTGCCAGCAGTTTGGGACTAGCGGGAGAGGGAGAGCAGTTCTTC
TRBJ2-2 . . TRBV9 CASSVRGSDTGELFF TGTGCCAGCAGCGTTCGAGGGTCGGACACCGGGGAGCTGTTTTTT
TRBJ2-7 TRBD2 . TRBV19 CASSTPGREIYEQYF TGTGCCAGTAGTACACCCGGGCGGGAGATCTACGAGCAGTACTTC
TRBJ1-2 TRBD1 . TRBV11-2 CASRSKGGRVIPPDWSSF TGTGCCAGCAGATCCAAAGGGGGCAGGGTTATTCCCCCCGACTGGAGCTCCTTC
TRBJ1-1 . few TRBV5-1 CASSLVASRTEAFF TGCGCCAGCAGCTTGGTAGCCTCGAGGACTGAAGCTTTCTTT
TRBJ2-1 TRBD2 . TRBV7-6 CASSLARGVGYNEQFF TGTGCCAGCAGCTTAGCGCGGGGGGTGGGATACAATGAGCAGTTCTTC
TRBJ2-5 TRBD2 few TRBV7-2 CASNLGLAVETQYF TGTGCCAGCAACCTGGGACTAGCTGTAGAGACCCAGTACTTC
TRBJ2-7 . few TRBV5-1 CASQRDSYEQYF TGCGCCAGCCAGCGGGACAGCTACGAGCAGTACTTC
TRBJ2-7 . few TRBV27 CASRTQGLSYEQYF TGTGCCAGCAGAACCCAGGGGCTCTCCTACGAGCAGTACTTC
TRBJ2-2 . few TRBV19 CASSLKGNTGELFF TGTGCCAGTAGTTTGAAGGGGAACACCGGGGAGCTGTTTTTT
TRBJ2-3 . many TRBV20-1 CSARRERITDTQYF TGCAGTGCTAGAAGGGAGCGGATCACAGATACGCAGTATTTT
TRBJ2-7 TRBD1 few TRBV12-3/TRBV12-4 CASSSGTGTIYSYEQYF TGTGCCAGCAGTTCCGGGACAGGGACAATCTACTCCTACGAGCAGTACTTC
TRBJ2-2 TRBD2 . TRBV7-9 CASSSGIAGWNTGELFF TGTGCCAGCAGCTCCGGGATAGCGGGATGGAACACCGGGGAGCTGTTTTTT
TRBJ1-5 . . TRBV7-2 CASSLGSVRSNQPQHF TGTGCCAGCAGCTTAGGTTCGGTTCGGAGCAATCAGCCCCAGCATTTT
TRBJ2-3 TRBD2 few TRBV20-1 CSAREPSGRVADTQYF TGCAGTGCTAGAGAACCTAGCGGGAGGGTGGCAGATACGCAGTATTTT
TRBJ2-5 TRBD2 . TRBV11-2 CASSLLAGGKETQYF TGTGCCAGCAGCTTACTAGCGGGAGGGAAAGAGACCCAGTACTTC
TRBJ2-1 . many TRBV27 CASSLIEGEQFF TGTGCCAGCAGTTTAATCGAGGGGGAGCAGTTCTTC
TRBJ2-3 TRBD1 many TRBV5-1 CASSLGQGRDTQYF TGTGCCAGCAGCTTGGGACAGGGGAGGGATACGCAGTATTTT
TRBJ1-2 TRBD1 . TRBV29-1 CSVRGQGSYGYTF TGCAGCGTTAGGGGGCAGGGCTCCTATGGCTACACCTTC
TRBJ2-7 . few TRBV9 CASSVVSTGLSEQYF TGTGCCAGCAGCGTAGTTTCTACGGGACTCTCCGAGCAGTACTTC
TRBJ2-7 . . TRBV20-1 CSATPWGESGPEQYF TGCAGTGCTACTCCATGGGGGGAGTCGGGCCCTGAGCAGTACTTC
TRBJ2-1 TRBD2 few TRBV19 CASSIRTSGNEQFF TGTGCCAGTAGTATCAGGACTAGCGGTAATGAGCAGTTCTTC
TRBJ1-2 . . TRBV7-2 CASSPPSGRGGYTF TGTGCCAGCAGCCCCCCTTCGGGGCGGGGGGGCTACACCTTC
TRBJ2-1 . few TRBV4-2 CASSQDRITYNEQFF TGTGCCAGCAGCCAAGACAGGATAACCTACAATGAGCAGTTCTTC
TRBJ2-6 . . TRBV9 CASSVGPGAGANVLTF TGTGCCAGCAGCGTAGGCCCGGGAGCTGGGGCCAACGTCCTGACTTTC
TRBJ2-7 TRBD2 . TRBV7-2 CASSLGAGVSYEQYF TGTGCCAGCAGCTTAGGAGCGGGAGTATCCTACGAGCAGTACTTC
TRBJ2-7 . . TRBV12-3/TRBV12-4 CASSGSGASPYEQYF TGTGCCAGCAGTGGCTCAGGGGCCAGCCCTTACGAGCAGTACTTC
TRBJ1-1 TRBD1 . TRBV7-2 CASSLTGAGSTEAFF TGTGCCAGCAGCCTTACAGGGGCTGGGAGCACTGAAGCTTTCTTT
TRBJ1-1 . few TRBV10-3 CAISRGGTEAFF TGTGCCATCAGCCGGGGCGGCACTGAAGCTTTCTTT
TRBJ2-5 . many TRBV7-2 CASSTLRQTQYF TGTGCCAGCAGCACCCTCAGGCAGACCCAGTACTTC
TRBJ2-7 TRBD2 few TRBV6-1 CASSPTSGVYEQYF TGTGCCAGCAGCCCGACTAGCGGGGTCTACGAGCAGTACTTC
TRBJ2-5 TRBD2 few TRBV7-2 CASSLAAGGRGLRETQYF TGTGCCAGCAGCTTAGCGGCTGGCGGGAGGGGGTTAAGAGAGACCCAGTACTTC
TRBJ2-7 TRBD1 . TRBV19 CASSTRDRGQEQYF TGTGCCAGTAGTACCCGGGACAGGGGGCAAGAGCAGTACTTC
TRBJ1-1 . many TRBV7-2 CASSLYGHTEAFF TGTGCCAGCAGCTTATATGGACACACTGAAGCTTTCTTT
TRBJ2-7 . . TRBV3-1 CASSQFHEQYF TGTGCCAGCAGCCAATTCCACGAGCAGTACTTC
TRBJ2-3 . few TRBV6-7 CASSYSAGGPDTQYF TGTGCCAGCAGTTACTCAGCGGGCGGGCCAGATACGCAGTATTTT
TRBJ2-7 . . TRBV5-6 CASSPEGASEQYF TGTGCCAGCAGCCCGGAAGGGGCAAGCGAGCAGTACTTC
TRBJ2-2 . few TRBV5-4 CASNLDANTGELFF TGTGCCAGCAACCTGGACGCGAACACCGGGGAGCTGTTTTTT